This T cell receptor (beta chain) was found in a study of T cell changes during pregnancy in multiple sclerosis. Sequenced by immunoSEQ multiplex PCR; TCRdb stores in-frame clones only, minus some. The sample includes approximately 100,000 clones, 90% to 95% seen only once; the top ten take roughly 1%. Germline CDR1 reads SQVTM; CDR2 reads ANQGSEA. V gave up 4 bases and J gave up 2 bases, with 9 bases separating them. This CDR3 is 12 amino acids long. The source is a female donor with multiple sclerosis, enrolled in a pregnancy study. Here the sequenced sample was peripheral blood, taken before pregnancy. V gene TRBV29-1 combines with J gene TRBJ2-7; D may be TRBD1 (6 bases). The chain's CDR3 is CSVAQGPYEQYF. CDR3 DNA: TGCAGCGTTGCACAGGGACCCTACGAGCAGTACTTC.